This T cell receptor beta chain came from a study of T cells in Graves' hyperthyroidism and ophthalmopathy. The TCR beta CDR3 regions underwent amplification using RNA transcripts as the source. HTBI primers drove first-round RT-PCR of the TCR CDR3. MiXCR, applied by TCRdb to the multiplex PCR reads, yields one record per CDR3 protein. This sample has about 840,000 distinct CDR3 sequences; 35% to 45% occur once, and the top ten carry approximately 8.7%. The sample was blood. This receptor was obtained from a man aged 18 to 29 with Graves' hyperthyroidism.

The CDR3 DNA follows: TGTGCCAGCAGTCCCAATTACCGGGCCTCGGCTGAAAAACTGTTTTTT. This sequence encodes CASSPNYRASAEKLFF. V is TRBV7-4 and J is TRBJ1-4; no firm D call. Per germline, CDR1 SGHVT and CDR2 SQSDAQ. Trimming took 6 bases from V and 7 from J, leaving 21 bases between them. This CDR3 comprises 16 residues.